This is a list of T cell receptor beta chains from one sample in a study of cytomegalovirus exposure and HLA in healthy donors. Measured with immunoSEQ multiplex PCR; TCRdb has only the in-frame clones, and not every one. This table holds under 60,000 clones. Sequencing was performed on PBMCs. These receptors originate from a woman in her thirties in good health and CMV-seropositive. The CDR3 runs from the conserved cysteine through the conserved F or W. D genes are given only for firm matches. Rows give clone size only sometimes, using once, few, many, or a class for an expanded clone.

clone size,V gene,D gene,J gene,CDR3 DNA,CDR3 protein
.,TRBV2,.,TRBJ1-2,TGTGCCAGCTCAAGGCCTCTGAGGGGCTACACCTTC,CASSRPLRGYTF
.,TRBV6-1,.,TRBJ1-5,TGTGCCAGCAGTGAAGTTCGGGGGGGCAATCAGCCCCAGCATTTT,CASSEVRGGNQPQHF
.,TRBV2,.,TRBJ1-1,TGTGCCAGCAGTGAGGCCAGGGTGGTAGACACTGAAGCTTTCTTT,CASSEARVVDTEAFF
.,TRBV5-1,.,TRBJ2-7,TGCGCCAGCAGCTTGGACTGGTACGAGCAGTACTTC,CASSLDWYEQYF
.,TRBV9,.,TRBJ2-3,TGTGCCAGCAGCGTGGGGACACCCCTTGGCACAGATACGCAGTATTTT,CASSVGTPLGTDTQYF
.,TRBV18,TRBD1,TRBJ2-7,TGTGCCAGCTCCCCCGGGACAGGGGTTTACGAGCAGTACTTC,CASSPGTGVYEQYF
.,TRBV7-9,.,TRBJ1-2,TGTGCCAGCAGCTTAGCGCTGAGTCAGGGGAAGGGATATGGCTACACCTTC,CASSLALSQGKGYGYTF
.,TRBV6-6,TRBD1,TRBJ2-1,TGTGCCAGCAGTTTCCGGGACAGCTACAATGAGCAGTTCTTC,CASSFRDSYNEQFF
.,TRBV12-5,TRBD1,TRBJ2-4,TGTGCTAGTGGTTTGGCAGGACAGGGGGTTGGTAAAGCCAAAAACATTCAGTACTTC,CASGLAGQGVGKAKNIQYF
.,TRBV2,TRBD1,TRBJ1-5,TGTGCCAGCAGCGTCGACAGGGGGGATCAGCCCCAGCATTTT,CASSVDRGDQPQHF
.,TRBV4-1,TRBD2,TRBJ2-3,TGCGCCAGCAGCCAAGCGCCAGCGGGATTGGGCACAGATACGCAGTATTTT,CASSQAPAGLGTDTQYF
.,TRBV5-6,TRBD2,TRBJ2-1,TGTGCCAGCAGCTTGGTGGCTAGCGGGATGATGTACAATGAGCAGTTCTTC,CASSLVASGMMYNEQFF
.,TRBV18,.,TRBJ1-5,TGTGCCAGCTCATCAGGGAGCAATCAGCCCCAGCATTTT,CASSSGSNQPQHF
.,TRBV7-9,TRBD1,TRBJ1-1,TGTGCCAGCAGCTTAGTACAGGGGGGGACTGAAGCTTTCTTT,CASSLVQGGTEAFF
.,TRBV10-3,.,TRBJ2-7,TGTGCCATCCCTACGGGGAGGAGAGCCTACGAGCAGTACTTC,CAIPTGRRAYEQYF
.,TRBV7-2,.,TRBJ2-7,TGTGCCAGCAGCTTAGCGTTCGCCCCCGGGGGCGAGCAGTACTTC,CASSLAFAPGGEQYF
.,TRBV30,TRBD2,TRBJ2-5,TGTGCCTGGAGTGTAGGAGGGAGGGGATTCGGCCAAGAGACCCAGTACTTC,CAWSVGGRGFGQETQYF
.,TRBV2,.,TRBJ1-2,TGTGCCAGCAGAATGACGTCGGGGTCTGGCTATGGCTACACCTTC,CASRMTSGSGYGYTF
.,TRBV28,TRBD2,TRBJ2-7,TGTGCCAGCAGTCATATAGCGGGTACCTACGAGCAGTACTTC,CASSHIAGTYEQYF
.,TRBV6-5,.,TRBJ1-1,TGTGCCAGCAGTTACTCTACGGACACTGAAGCTTTCTTT,CASSYSTDTEAFF
.,TRBV11-2,.,TRBJ1-1,TGTGCCAGCAGCGTAGGACAGAACACTGAAGCTTTCTTT,CASSVGQNTEAFF
.,TRBV9,.,TRBJ2-1,TGTGCCAGCAGCGTAGGTGGCGGAAACTACAATGAGCAGTTCTTC,CASSVGGGNYNEQFF
.,TRBV6-1,.,TRBJ2-7,TGTGCCAGCAGTGTGGGCCGACGTAGCGAGCAGTACTTC,CASSVGRRSEQYF
.,TRBV18,TRBD1,TRBJ2-7,TGTGCCAGCGGAGGGACAGGGGGTCTCTACGAGCAGTACTTC,CASGGTGGLYEQYF
.,TRBV4-1,.,TRBJ2-2,TGCGCCAGCACATATCTACCAGGGAGGACCGGGGAGCTGTTTTTT,CASTYLPGRTGELFF
.,TRBV9,TRBD1,TRBJ2-7,TGTGCCAGCAGCCGACAGGGGGCGAGCGCCTACGAGCAGTACTTC,CASSRQGASAYEQYF
.,TRBV18,.,TRBJ2-5,TGTGCCAGCTCCCCCAGGGGCCAAGAGACCCAGTACTTC,CASSPRGQETQYF
.,TRBV29-1,TRBD1,TRBJ1-1,TGCAGCGTTGATAGGGGGCTTAACACTGAAGCTTTCTTT,CSVDRGLNTEAFF
.,TRBV10-2,.,TRBJ1-5,TGCGCCAGCAGTGAGTCGTCAGGGGAAGATCAGCCCCAGCATTTT,CASSESSGEDQPQHF
.,TRBV9,.,TRBJ2-5,TGTGCCAGCAGCGTAGGACGGAGCCAAGAGACCCAGTACTTC,CASSVGRSQETQYF
.,TRBV29-1,.,TRBJ1-1,TGCAGCGTCAGGGTAACCACAGGGTTACAGCGGGGCCGGGGCGGTGAAGCTTTCTTT,CSVRVTTGLQRGRGGEAFF
.,TRBV30,.,TRBJ2-1,TGTGCCTGGACCGCCAGGTTCGACAATGAGCAGTTCTTC,CAWTARFDNEQFF
.,TRBV30,.,TRBJ1-5,TGTGCCTGGAGTGTACCGGGAGCAGGCAATCAGCCCCAGCATTTT,CAWSVPGAGNQPQHF
.,TRBV4-1,TRBD2,TRBJ2-1,TGCGCCAGCAGCCAAGGAACTAGCGGGGGTCGGCATGAGCAGTTCTTC,CASSQGTSGGRHEQFF
medium-sized,TRBV7-6,.,TRBJ2-3,TGTGCCAGCAGCTTAGAGTCACTATACACAGATACGCAGTATTTT,CASSLESLYTDTQYF
.,TRBV11-3,TRBD2,TRBJ2-7,TGTGCCAGCAGCTCGGGACTAGCGGGAGGTTCCGAGCAGTACTTC,CASSSGLAGGSEQYF
.,TRBV29-1,TRBD1,TRBJ1-5,TGCAGCGTTCCCCGGCTGGACAGGTTAAATCAGCACCAGCATTTT,CSVPRLDRLNQHQHF
.,TRBV5-4,.,TRBJ2-7,TGTGCCAGCAGTCCTGGACAGCGATACTCCTACGAGCAGTACTTC,CASSPGQRYSYEQYF
.,TRBV19,.,TRBJ2-7,TGTGCCAGTAGTATAAAAGTTTACAGAGCCTACGAGCAGTACTTC,CASSIKVYRAYEQYF
.,TRBV5-6,TRBD2,TRBJ2-1,TGTGCCAGCCAACGGGAGGGTCTTTACAATGAGCAGTTCTTC,CASQREGLYNEQFF
.,TRBV4-1,.,TRBJ2-3,TGCGCCAGCAGCCAAGTCGGTGACACAGATACGCAGTATTTT,CASSQVGDTDTQYF
.,TRBV9,.,TRBJ2-3,TGTGCCAGCAGCAGGGGCGCCCCCGGCACAGATACGCAGTATTTT,CASSRGAPGTDTQYF
.,TRBV20-1,.,TRBJ2-1,TGCAGTGCCCCTTCCTACAATGAGCAGTTCTTC,CSAPSYNEQFF
.,TRBV5-1,TRBD2,TRBJ2-1,TGCGCCAGCAGCTATCTAGCGGGAGGGAACAATGAGCAGTTCTTC,CASSYLAGGNNEQFF
.,TRBV6-1,.,TRBJ2-3,TGTGCCAGCAGTGGAGGTTTAGCGGCCACAGATACGCAGTATTTT,CASSGGLAATDTQYF
.,TRBV18,.,TRBJ2-7,TGTGCCAGCTCACCAGACAGTACCTACGAGCAGTACTTC,CASSPDSTYEQYF
.,TRBV7-3,TRBD2,TRBJ2-7,TGTGCCAGCAGCGCGGGACTAGCGGGAGCCGAGCAGTACTTC,CASSAGLAGAEQYF
.,TRBV23-1,TRBD1,TRBJ1-1,TGCGCCAGCAGCCCCAAGGGGGACAGGGGGCTAGAAGGTGAAGCTTTCTTT,CASSPKGDRGLEGEAFF
.,TRBV6-4,TRBD2,TRBJ2-1,TGTGCCAGCAGTGACTCCGGGACTAGCGGTCCCGATGAGCAGTTCTTC,CASSDSGTSGPDEQFF
.,TRBV19,.,TRBJ1-1,TGTGCCAGTAGTATTTCGGGGATGAACACTGAAGCTTTCTTT,CASSISGMNTEAFF
.,TRBV5-1,.,TRBJ2-1,TGCGCCAGCAGCTTGGCGGTCGACTATCTCACTGAGCAGTTCTTC,CASSLAVDYLTEQFF
.,TRBV4-1,.,TRBJ2-7,TGCGCCAGCAGCCAAGTCATGGACTCCTCCTACGAGCAGTACTTC,CASSQVMDSSYEQYF
.,TRBV2,TRBD2,TRBJ2-1,TGTGCCAGCAGCCGACTAGCGGGGGGAAACAATGAGCAGTTCTTC,CASSRLAGGNNEQFF
.,TRBV9,.,TRBJ1-1,TGTGCCAGCAGCGGCAATGTGGGGGCGAGGACTGAAGCTTTCTTT,CASSGNVGARTEAFF